Given below is one T cell receptor (beta chain) in context. As yet, its antigen is unknown. Deletions cut 3 bases from V and 7 bases from J, with 11 bases between. This CDR3 region has 14 residues. Germline V lookup: CDR1 SGHNT, CDR2 YYREEE (reference sequence). Documented treatment: some 20 received Ad26.COV2.S at low or high dose, single or two shots; several received placebo; per-sample allocation not given. At day 63 after the first vaccine or placebo injection, samples were drawn. Adults aged 18-55 years in Boston included the donor. Method: immunoSEQ multiplex PCR; TCRdb's copy keeps in-frame clones and lacks some. This sample has around 350,000 clones, with approximately 81% found just once. This sample stems from a study of Ad26.COV2.S vaccination and SARS-CoV-2 variants. Study observations and caveats: Placebo recipients trailed vaccine recipients in spike-specific TCR breadth.

This sequence was found in a person between 18 and 65 years old who received the Ad26.COV2.S COVID-19 vaccine or a placebo. This material consisted of peripheral blood, taken in a trial of Ad26.COV2.S vaccine versus placebo. The rearrangement links TRBV5-4 to TRBJ1-6; D is possibly TRBD1 (5 bases). The CDR3 DNA is TGTGCCAGCAGCTACCTAGGGGAAAATTCACCCCTCCACTTT. Amino acids: CASSYLGENSPLHF.